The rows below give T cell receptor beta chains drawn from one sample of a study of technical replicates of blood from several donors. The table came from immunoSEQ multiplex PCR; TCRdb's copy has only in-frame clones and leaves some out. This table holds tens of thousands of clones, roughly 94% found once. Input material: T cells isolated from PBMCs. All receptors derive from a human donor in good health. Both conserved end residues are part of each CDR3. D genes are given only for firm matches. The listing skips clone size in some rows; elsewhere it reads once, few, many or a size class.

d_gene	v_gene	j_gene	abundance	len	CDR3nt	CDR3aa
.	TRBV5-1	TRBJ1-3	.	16	TGCGCCAGCAGCTTGGCTCCAGGGGAAGCTGGAAACACCATATATTTT	CASSLAPGEAGNTIYF
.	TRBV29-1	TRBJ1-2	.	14	TGCAGCGTTGGGGCCCTCGACGTGCCCCCGCGCTACACCTTC	CSVGALDVPPRYTF
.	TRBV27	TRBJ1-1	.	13	TGTGCCAGCAGTTTACAGGGGAACACTGAAGCTTTCTTT	CASSLQGNTEAFF
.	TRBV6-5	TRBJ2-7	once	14	TGTGCCAGCAGTACCGGACAGTCACGTTACGAGCAGTACTTC	CASSTGQSRYEQYF
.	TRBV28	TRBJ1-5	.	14	TGTGCCAGCAGTTTGTCAGGGGCCTATCAGCCCCAGCATTTT	CASSLSGAYQPQHF
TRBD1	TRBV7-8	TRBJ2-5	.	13	TGTGCCAGCAGAATCAGGGGGAAAGAGACCCAGTACTTC	CASRIRGKETQYF
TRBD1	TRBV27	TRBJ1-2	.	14	TGTGCCAGCAGTTTGGGACAGGGGGCTTTTGGCTACACCTTC	CASSLGQGAFGYTF
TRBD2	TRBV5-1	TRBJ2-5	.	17	TGCGCCAGCAGCCTAGGACAGGGACTAGCGCGCGGGGAGACCCAGTACTTC	CASSLGQGLARGETQYF
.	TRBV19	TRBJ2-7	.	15	TGTGCCAGTAGTAAAATGATAGCAGCCGCGGTTGAGCAGTACTTC	CASSKMIAAAVEQYF
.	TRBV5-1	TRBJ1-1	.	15	TGCGCCAGCAGCGGGATGGGACGGGAGGACACTGAAGCTTTCTTT	CASSGMGREDTEAFF
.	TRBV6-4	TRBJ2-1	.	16	TGTGCCAGCAGTGCTGAAGCAGGGTACTTCGGTAATGAGCAGTTCTTC	CASSAEAGYFGNEQFF
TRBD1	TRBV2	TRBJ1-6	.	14	TGTGCCAGCATATTCCGGACAGGGGTTTCACCCCTCCACTTT	CASIFRTGVSPLHF
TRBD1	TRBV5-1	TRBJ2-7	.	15	TGCGCCAGCAGCTTATTGGGACAGGGGGCCTACGAGCAGTACTTC	CASSLLGQGAYEQYF
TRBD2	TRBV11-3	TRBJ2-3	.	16	TGTGCCAGCGACAGTAATAGCGGGGGAAACACAGATACGCAGTATTTT	CASDSNSGGNTDTQYF
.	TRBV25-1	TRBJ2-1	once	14	TGTGCCAGCAGTCGGCAGGGGCACGGGGATGAGCAGTTCTTC	CASSRQGHGDEQFF
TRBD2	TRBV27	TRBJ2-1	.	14	TGTGCCAGCAGTTTGGTCCTAGTGGGGGGGGAGCAGTTCTTC	CASSLVLVGGEQFF
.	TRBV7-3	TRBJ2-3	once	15	TGTGCCAGCAGCTTTCGGGACTCGAGCACAGATACGCAGTATTTT	CASSFRDSSTDTQYF
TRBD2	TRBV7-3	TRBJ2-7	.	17	TGTGCCAGCAGCTTGGGTGGGGGACTAGCAGGTATCGACGAGCAGTACTTC	CASSLGGGLAGIDEQYF
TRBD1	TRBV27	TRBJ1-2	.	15	TGTGCCAGCAGTCCGCTAGGGGACAGGGCGGAGGGCTACACCTTC	CASSPLGDRAEGYTF
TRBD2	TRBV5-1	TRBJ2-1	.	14	TGCGCCAGCAGCTTGGCCGGGGGGGGGAATGAGCAGTTCTTC	CASSLAGGGNEQFF
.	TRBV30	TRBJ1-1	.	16	TGTGCCTGGAGTGCCCAGTACGGAGGTGTGGTACAGGAAGCTTTCTTT	CAWSAQYGGVVQEAFF
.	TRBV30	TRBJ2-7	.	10	TGTGCCTGGAGTATAAACGAGCAGTACTTC	CAWSINEQYF
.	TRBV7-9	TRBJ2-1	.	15	TGTGCCAGCATTGAAGGGGGACGGGCCTACAATGAGCAGTTCTTC	CASIEGGRAYNEQFF
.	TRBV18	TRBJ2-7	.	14	TGTGCCAGCTCACCGGACGGGATTTCCTACGAGCAGTACTTC	CASSPDGISYEQYF
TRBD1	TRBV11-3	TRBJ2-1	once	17	TGTGCCAGCAGCTCAACAGGGGGACTGGGTCGGTACAATGAGCAGTTCTTC	CASSSTGGLGRYNEQFF
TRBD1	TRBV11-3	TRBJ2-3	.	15	TGTGCCAGCAGCTTAGGAGGGCAGGGGGCCGCTACGCAGTATTTT	CASSLGGQGAATQYF
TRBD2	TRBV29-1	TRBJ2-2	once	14	TGCAGCGTTGCAAGCGGGGTTAACACCGGGGAGCTGTTTTTT	CSVASGVNTGELFF
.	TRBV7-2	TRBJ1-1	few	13	TGTGCCAGCAGCGTTTCCGTGAACACTGAAGCTTTCTTT	CASSVSVNTEAFF
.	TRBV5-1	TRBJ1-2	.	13	TGCGCCAGCAGCGGAGGACAGAACTATGGCTACACCTTC	CASSGGQNYGYTF
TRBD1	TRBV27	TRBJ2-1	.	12	TGTGCCAGCAGTACGACAGGGAGTGAGCAGTTCTTC	CASSTTGSEQFF
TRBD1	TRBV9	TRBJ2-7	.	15	TGTGCCAGCAGCGTAGCCGGACAGGGGGGGTACGAGCAGTACTTC	CASSVAGQGGYEQYF
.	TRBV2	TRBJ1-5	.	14	TGTGCCAGCAGTGAAGAACAGGGTAATCAGCCCCAGCATTTT	CASSEEQGNQPQHF
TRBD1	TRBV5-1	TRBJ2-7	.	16	TGCGCCAGCAGCTCCGGACAGGGTCCTTCCCATGGCGAGCAGTACTTC	CASSSGQGPSHGEQYF
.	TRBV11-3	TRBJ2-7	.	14	TGTGCCAGCAGCTCGACAGCGCGAACCTACGAGCAGTACTTC	CASSSTARTYEQYF
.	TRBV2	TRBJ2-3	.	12	TGTGCCAGCTCGGACTCCTCAGATACGCAGTATTTT	CASSDSSDTQYF
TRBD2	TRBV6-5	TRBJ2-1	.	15	TGTGCCAGCAGTCCCTTCGTGGCTAGCGGAAATGAGCAGTTCTTC	CASSPFVASGNEQFF
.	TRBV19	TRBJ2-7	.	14	TGTGCCAGTAGTACTCGGACAGTCTCCTACGAGCAGTACTTC	CASSTRTVSYEQYF
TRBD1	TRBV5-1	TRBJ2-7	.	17	TGCGCCAGCAGCTTGGCTGGCGCCGGGACAGGGGTCTACGAGCAGTACTTC	CASSLAGAGTGVYEQYF
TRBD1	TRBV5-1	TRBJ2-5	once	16	TGCGCCAGCAGTCCCAGCGGCGAGGGGGCCCAAGAGACCCAGTACTTC	CASSPSGEGAQETQYF
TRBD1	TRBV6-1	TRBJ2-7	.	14	TGTGCCAGCAGTACACCGGGACAGACCTACGAGCAGTACTTC	CASSTPGQTYEQYF
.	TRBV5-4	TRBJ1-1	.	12	TGTGCCAGCAGGGGGCAGTCCACTGAAGCTTTCTTT	CASRGQSTEAFF
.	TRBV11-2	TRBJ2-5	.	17	TGTGCCAGCAGTACGTTCAAAGGCAAGACTCTCCAAGAGACCCAGTACTTC	CASSTFKGKTLQETQYF
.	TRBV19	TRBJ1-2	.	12	TGTGCCAGTACCGTAGATACCGGGGGCTACACCTTC	CASTVDTGGYTF
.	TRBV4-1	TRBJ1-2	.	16	TGCGCCAGCAGCCAAGGGTGGACACAGGGATACTATGGCTACACCTTC	CASSQGWTQGYYGYTF
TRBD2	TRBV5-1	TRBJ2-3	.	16	TGCGCCAGCAGCTTGGAGGCTAGCGGGAGAACAGATACGCAGTATTTT	CASSLEASGRTDTQYF
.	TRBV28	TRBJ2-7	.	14	TGTGCCAGCAGTTTGCATGTAGGGGCTCTCGAGCAGTACTTC	CASSLHVGALEQYF
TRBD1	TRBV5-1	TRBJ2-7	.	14	TGCGCCAGCAGCTCTCCGGGACAGGACTACGAGCAGTACTTC	CASSSPGQDYEQYF
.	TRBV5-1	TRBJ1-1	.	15	TGCGCCAGCAGCGTAACTACAGGTTTGAACACTGAAGCTTTCTTT	CASSVTTGLNTEAFF
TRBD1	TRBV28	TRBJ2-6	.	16	TGTGCCAGCACCGTCCCTCAGGGGGCTGGGGCCAACGTCCTGACTTTC	CASTVPQGAGANVLTF
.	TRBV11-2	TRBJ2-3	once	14	TGTGCCAGCAGCTTAGACCCTCGGGGGGATACGCAGTATTTT	CASSLDPRGDTQYF
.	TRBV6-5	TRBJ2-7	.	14	TGTGCCAGCAGTTACTATGGACCGGGGGACGAGCAGTACTTC	CASSYYGPGDEQYF
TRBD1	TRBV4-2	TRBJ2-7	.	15	TGTGCCAGCAGCCAAAATCAGGGGGCTTCCTACGAGCAGTACTTC	CASSQNQGASYEQYF
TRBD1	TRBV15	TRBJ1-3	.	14	TGTGCCACCTCTCACAGGGGCTCTGGAAACACCATATATTTT	CATSHRGSGNTIYF